This T cell receptor beta chain was documented in a study of shared clonotypes between healthy human individuals (dated by TCRdb to the early 2020s). Notes on the research overall: A couple of women and a few men aged 18 to 49 years were included in the cohort. For each donor, three plates each were used for CD4 naive and CD4 memory, two plates were used for CD8 naive, and one plate was used for CD8 memory. Blood TCR repertoires of a handful of healthy adults were deeply sequenced to estimate repertoire size and the extent of clonotype sharing between individuals. Different laboratories and diverse techniques were used to prepare libraries and sequence TCR repertoires, to increase sequencing depth and limit assay-specific biases. Per donor, leukapheresis produced somewhere between about 0.8 and 9 billion PBMCs. Broad study findings and their caveats: Pairwise subsampling led to the expectation that sequencing depth would affect the degree of clonotype sharing among donors. Higher generation probabilities were observed for clonotypes shared by all four sorted-subset donors than for non-shared clonotypes. Naive subsets generally had larger estimated clonotype richness than memory subsets did. Rarefaction of sorted-subset datasets indicated incomplete sequencing despite the large sequencing depth. When a handful of donors were compared, the shared fraction of clonotypes was about 5% for naive CD4, around 3.6% for naive CD8, about 2.5% for memory CD4, and 0.35% to 0.4% for memory CD8. The genetic and exposure-history diversity represented was limited by the small number of donors. Sampling was restricted to blood, and TCR repertoires in tissue are likely to differ from TCR repertoires in blood.

Using the deep immunoSEQ assay, TCR CDR3 regions were amplified from genomic DNA by multiplex PCR. For each cell subset, the extracted genomic DNA was distributed evenly across all wells of several immunoSEQ 96-well plates, and each plate served as one replicate. For sorted subsets, approximately 200 ng of genomic DNA, equivalent to 25,000 to 35,000 T cell genomes, went into each replicate PCR. Purified libraries were quantified with a Qubit 3.0 fluorometer, sized on a Bioanalyzer 2100, and re-quantified with the KAPA Library Quantification kit. Each immunoSEQ 96-well plate was sequenced on its own single-read 150-cycle Illumina NextSeq 550 flow cell. Per the authors' processing: The immunoSEQ output contained only junctional sequences without quality scores, so filtering could not match that applied to full-length reads. Sequences were annotated with PyIR, a Python wrapper for IgBLAST v1.9, and V/J genes and CDR3 were assigned using IMGT germline references. Reads with weak V/J assignments (E-value above 1e-6), missing CDR3, stop codons, out-of-frame junctions, or ambiguous translated residues were removed. V3J clonotypes were defined as sequences sharing an identical inferred V gene, J gene, and CDR3 amino acid sequence. To compute the percentage overlap between repertoires, the number of shared unique clonotypes was divided by the size of the smaller repertoire. Three approaches were used to assess repertoire richness: RTK rarefaction, the Chao1 estimator, and Recon v2.1 estimates of unobserved clonotypes. Generation probabilities for all TCRbeta clonotypes obtained by the gDNA method from a few donors were computed using OLGA. TCRdb took over this immuneACCESS table, retaining in-frame rearrangements with V and J assigned. Such tables are incomplete; in checked studies, under half of the missing clones stem from an unresolved V gene, and the remainder is unexplained. V and J calls and clone size are copied from that table; D and trimming were computed from the DNA. This sample has around 2.5 million clones in its table, and 93% of those were observed once. The ten largest make up 0.36% of the sample.

In the germline V gene (reference sequence), CDR1 corresponds to GTSNPN and CDR2 to SVGIG. The CDR3 spans 17 residues, from the cysteine through the phenylalanine. The CDR3 DNA has 51 bases and is translated from base 1. After removal of 4 bases from V and 5 bases from J, the junction retains 13 bases not matched to a gene. The donors were healthy, HIV-negative adults who had no recently reported acute infections or vaccinations. Every donor was a Caucasian adult residing in Nashville, Tennessee, USA. Magnetic negative selection was used to enrich CD4+ T cells, after which naive cells were positively selected on CD45RA and the negative fraction became the memory subset. Blood was obtained by leukapheresis, after which PBMCs were separated by Ficoll-Histopaque density gradient centrifugation and cryopreserved in liquid nitrogen vapor phase. Analytical flow cytometry was used to check the purity and quantity of each magnetically sorted T cell population. From each sorted fraction, genomic DNA was isolated and quantified by UV absorbance on a Nanodrop 2000c.

Concerning this clone itself: Its antigen is currently not known. No base-level quality is on record; no much larger clone is a single base apart.

The source is a man aged 18 to 29 in good health. Some clones in this sample may be carry-over from other donors' samples. The sample was naive CD4+ T cells from PBMCs. The sample's cell subset or site label is to be understood as: CD45RA+ positively selected. The sequence links TRBV30 to TRBJ2-3; TRBD2 matches 12 bases in the middle. The CDR3 protein: CAWNPPRTSGILDTQYF. The DNA reads as follows: TGTGCCTGGAACCCCCCCCGGACTAGCGGGATCCTAGATACGCAGTATTTT.